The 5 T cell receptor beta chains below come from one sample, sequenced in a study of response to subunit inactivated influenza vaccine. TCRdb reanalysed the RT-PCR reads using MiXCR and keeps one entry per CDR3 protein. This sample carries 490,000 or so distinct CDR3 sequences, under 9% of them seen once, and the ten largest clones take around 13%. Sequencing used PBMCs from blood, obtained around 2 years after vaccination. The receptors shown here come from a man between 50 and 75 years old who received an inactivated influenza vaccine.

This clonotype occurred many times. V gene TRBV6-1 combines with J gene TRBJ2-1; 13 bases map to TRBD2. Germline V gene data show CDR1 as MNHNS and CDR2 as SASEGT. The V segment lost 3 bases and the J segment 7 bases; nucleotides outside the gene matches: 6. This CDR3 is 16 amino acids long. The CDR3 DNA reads TGTGCCAGCAGTGAGCCGGGACTAGCGGGAAGGAATGAGCAGTTCTTC. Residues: CASSEPGLAGRNEQFF.

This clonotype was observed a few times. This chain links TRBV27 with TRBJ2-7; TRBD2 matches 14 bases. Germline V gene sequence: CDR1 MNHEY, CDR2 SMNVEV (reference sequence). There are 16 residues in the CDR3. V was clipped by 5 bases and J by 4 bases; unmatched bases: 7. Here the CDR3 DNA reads TGTGCCAGCAGTATCGCCGGGACTAGCGGGAGTTACGAGCAGTACTTC. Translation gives CASSIAGTSGSYEQYF.

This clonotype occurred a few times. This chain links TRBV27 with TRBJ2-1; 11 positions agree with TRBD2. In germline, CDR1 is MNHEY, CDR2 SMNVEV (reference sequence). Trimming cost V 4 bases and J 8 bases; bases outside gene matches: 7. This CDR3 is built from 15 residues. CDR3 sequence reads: CASSSTSGEFHEQFF. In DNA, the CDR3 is TGTGCCAGCAGTTCGACTAGCGGGGAGTTCCATGAGCAGTTCTTC.

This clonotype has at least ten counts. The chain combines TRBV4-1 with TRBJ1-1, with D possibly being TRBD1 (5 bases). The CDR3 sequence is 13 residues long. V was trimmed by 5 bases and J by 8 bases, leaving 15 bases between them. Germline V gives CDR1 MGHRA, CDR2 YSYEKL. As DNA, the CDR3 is TGCGCCAGCAGCGAACGCCGGACAACCGAAGCTTTCTTT. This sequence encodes CASSERRTTEAFF.

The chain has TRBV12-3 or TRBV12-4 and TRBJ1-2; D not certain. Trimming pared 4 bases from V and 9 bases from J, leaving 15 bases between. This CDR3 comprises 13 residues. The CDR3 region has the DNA TGTGCCAGCAGTTGGAACAGAAATCTCCGCTACACCTTC. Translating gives CASSWNRNLRYTF.